This entry features one T cell receptor (beta chain) sequence. Antigen specificity is unknown. Antigen-specific CD4+ T cells were expanded with viral peptide pools in the ViraFEST assay before sequencing. Having been cultured for roughly 11 days, the cells underwent CD4+ T cell isolation. The healthy vaccine recipients, who had no prior SARS-CoV-2 infection, showed negative nucleocapsid antibodies. Cultures used approximately 2 million PBMC per well, around 9 IU/ml IL-2 and about 10 ug/ml peptides. The CDR3 extends over 15 amino acids. Germline CDR1 reads SGHAT; CDR2 reads FQNNGV. V lost 0 bases and J lost 15, with 21 bases in between. This sample is drawn from a study of vaccination effects on CD4 cells after COVID-19. Broader study findings: There was marked clonal contraction among infection- and vaccine-induced clones late after vaccination. Cross-reaction with common cold coronaviruses was seen in only 1 of 255 vaccine-induced clones from healthy vaccinees.

Assay: immunoSEQ multiplex PCR; the TCRdb copy retains only in-frame clones and omits some. The table lists tens of thousands of clones, roughly 80% of them singletons. The clonotype was recovered from a human donor who received a COVID-19 vaccine. The sample was CD4+ T cells from PBMCs cultured with HCoV-NL63 spike peptides, taken before COVID-19 vaccination. The J gene is TRBJ2-1, the V gene TRBV11-2; D is perhaps TRBD2 (6 bases). CDR3 amino acids: CASSLDFGGESRRFF. The CDR3 nucleotides are TGTGCCAGCAGCTTAGATTTCGGCGGGGAGTCCCGGCGGTTCTTC.